The present TCR beta chain was sequenced within a study of T-cell reconstitution after alpha-beta-depleted transplantation in children. Construction of the TCRbeta library involved unique molecular identifiers. TCRdb passed the PCR reads through MiXCR, listing each CDR3 protein once. This sample carries fewer than 750,000 distinct CDR3 sequences, 25% to 30% of them seen once, and the ten largest clones take approximately 39%. Study results and limitations: At one year after transplant, newly produced T cells mostly accounted for T-cell counts and diversity. Certain patients had high TCRbeta diversity at day 60, and it came from recipient T cells and thymic progenitors that survived. Reported findings indicate that, about two months after transplant, alpha-beta T cells came from several hundred expanded clones, which were derived from non-depleted graft cells.

J gave up 0 bases and V 1 base, and 7 bases lay outside the gene matches. CDR1 SGHVS and CDR2 FQNEAQ come from the germline V gene. The CDR3 extends over 17 amino acids. About this clonotype itself: What it binds is not known.

The source is a boy in the first two years of life with Wiskott-Aldrich syndrome, due to receive a stem cell transplant. The chain employs TRBV7-8 and TRBJ2-5; 8 nucleotides match TRBD2. Sample: PBMCs, taken before TCRalphabeta/CD19-depleted stem cell transplant. CDR3 bases: TGTGCCAGCAGCTTAGTTACAGCGGGAGCCAACCAAGAGACCCAGTACTTC. Its protein product is CASSLVTAGANQETQYF. Full variable domain (outside the CDR3, taken from reference TRBV7-8 and TRBJ2-5): GAGVSQSPRYKVAKRGQDVALRCDPISGHVSLFWYQQALGQGPEFLTYFQNEAQLDKSGLPSDRFFAERPEGSVSTLKIQRTQQEDSAVYLCASSLVTAGANQETQYFGPGTRLLVL.